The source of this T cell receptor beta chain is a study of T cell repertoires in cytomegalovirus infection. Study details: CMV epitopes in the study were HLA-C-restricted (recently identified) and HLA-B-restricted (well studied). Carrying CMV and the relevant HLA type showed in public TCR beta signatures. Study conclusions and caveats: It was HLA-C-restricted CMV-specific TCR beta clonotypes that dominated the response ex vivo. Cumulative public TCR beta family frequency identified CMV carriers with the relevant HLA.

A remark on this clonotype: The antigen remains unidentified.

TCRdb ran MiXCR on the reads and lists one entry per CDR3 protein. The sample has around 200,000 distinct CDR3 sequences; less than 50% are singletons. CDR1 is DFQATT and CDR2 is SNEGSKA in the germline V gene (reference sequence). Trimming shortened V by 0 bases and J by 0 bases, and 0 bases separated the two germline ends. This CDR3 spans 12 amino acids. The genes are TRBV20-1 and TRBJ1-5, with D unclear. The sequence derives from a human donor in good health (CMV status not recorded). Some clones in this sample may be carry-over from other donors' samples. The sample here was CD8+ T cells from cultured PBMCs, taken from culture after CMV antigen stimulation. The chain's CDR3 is CSARDSNQPQHF. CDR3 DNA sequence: TGCAGTGCTAGAGATAGCAATCAGCCCCAGCATTTT.